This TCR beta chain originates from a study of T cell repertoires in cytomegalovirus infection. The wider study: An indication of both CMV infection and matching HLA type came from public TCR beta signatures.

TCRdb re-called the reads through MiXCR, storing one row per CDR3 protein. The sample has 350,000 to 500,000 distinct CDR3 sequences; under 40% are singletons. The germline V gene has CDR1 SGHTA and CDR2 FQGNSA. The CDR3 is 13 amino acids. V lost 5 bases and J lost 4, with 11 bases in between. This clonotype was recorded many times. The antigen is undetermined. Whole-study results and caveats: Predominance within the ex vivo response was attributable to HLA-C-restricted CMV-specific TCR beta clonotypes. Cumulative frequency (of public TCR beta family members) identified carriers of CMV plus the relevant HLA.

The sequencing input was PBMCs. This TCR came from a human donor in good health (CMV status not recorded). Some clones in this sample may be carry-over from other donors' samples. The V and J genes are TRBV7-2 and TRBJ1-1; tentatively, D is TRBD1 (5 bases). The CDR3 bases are TGTGCCAGCAGCAGACAGTTGGGCACTGAAGCTTTCTTT. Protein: CASSRQLGTEAFF.